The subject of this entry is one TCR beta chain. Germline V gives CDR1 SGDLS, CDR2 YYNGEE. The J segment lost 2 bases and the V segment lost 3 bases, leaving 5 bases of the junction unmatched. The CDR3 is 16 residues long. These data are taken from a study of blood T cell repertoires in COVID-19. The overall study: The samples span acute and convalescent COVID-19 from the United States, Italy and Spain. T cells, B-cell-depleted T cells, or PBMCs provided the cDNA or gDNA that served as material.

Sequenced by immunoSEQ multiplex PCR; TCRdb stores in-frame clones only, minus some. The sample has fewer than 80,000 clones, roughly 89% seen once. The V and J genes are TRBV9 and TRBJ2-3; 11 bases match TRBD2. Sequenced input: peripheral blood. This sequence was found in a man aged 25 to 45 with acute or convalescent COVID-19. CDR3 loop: CASSAPSGRFTDTQYF. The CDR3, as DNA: TGTGCCAGCAGCGCGCCTAGCGGGAGGTTCACAGATACGCAGTATTTT.